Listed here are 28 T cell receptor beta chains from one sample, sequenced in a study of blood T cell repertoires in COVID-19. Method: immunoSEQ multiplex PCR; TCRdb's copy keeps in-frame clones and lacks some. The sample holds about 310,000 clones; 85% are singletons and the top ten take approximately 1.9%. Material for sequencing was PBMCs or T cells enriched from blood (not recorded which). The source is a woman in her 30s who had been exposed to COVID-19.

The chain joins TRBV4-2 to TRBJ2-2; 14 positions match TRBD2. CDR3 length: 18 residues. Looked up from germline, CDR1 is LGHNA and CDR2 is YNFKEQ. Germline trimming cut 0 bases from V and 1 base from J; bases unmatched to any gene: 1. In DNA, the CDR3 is TGTGCCAGCAGCCAAGAGGGACTAGCGGGAGTGAACACCGGGGAGCTGTTTTTT. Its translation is CASSQEGLAGVNTGELFF.

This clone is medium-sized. As DNA, the CDR3 is TGTGCCAGCAGCCAAGGGGACAGGGGGCACACTGAAGCTTTCTTT. This codes for CASSQGDRGHTEAFF. The J gene is TRBJ1-1, the V gene TRBV14, with 12 bases identical to TRBD1. Per the germline V gene, CDR1 is SGHDN and CDR2 is FVKESK. The CDR3 runs to 15 residues. The ends lost 1 base at V and 3 bases at J; junction bases unmatched: 0.

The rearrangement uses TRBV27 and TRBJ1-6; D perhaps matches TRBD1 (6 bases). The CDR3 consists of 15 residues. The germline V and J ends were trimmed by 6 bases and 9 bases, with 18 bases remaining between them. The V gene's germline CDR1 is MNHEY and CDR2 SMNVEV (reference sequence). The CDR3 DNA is TGTGCCAGCAGGGGGGCGAGAGGGGAGGGTTCACCCCTCCACTTT. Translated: CASRGARGEGSPLHF.

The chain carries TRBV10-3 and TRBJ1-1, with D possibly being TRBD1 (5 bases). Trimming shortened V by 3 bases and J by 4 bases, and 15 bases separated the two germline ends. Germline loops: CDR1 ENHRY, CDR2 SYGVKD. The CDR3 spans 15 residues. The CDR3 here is CAISDSTARTTEAFF. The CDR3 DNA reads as TGTGCCATCAGTGATTCGACAGCTCGTACCACTGAAGCTTTCTTT.

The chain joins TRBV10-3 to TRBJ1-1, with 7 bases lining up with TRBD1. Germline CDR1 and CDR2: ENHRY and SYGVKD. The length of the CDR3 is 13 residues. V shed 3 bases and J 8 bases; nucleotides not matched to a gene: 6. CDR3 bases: TGTGCCATCAGTGAAGTCGACAGGGAAGAAGCTTTCTTT. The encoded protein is CAISEVDREEAFF.

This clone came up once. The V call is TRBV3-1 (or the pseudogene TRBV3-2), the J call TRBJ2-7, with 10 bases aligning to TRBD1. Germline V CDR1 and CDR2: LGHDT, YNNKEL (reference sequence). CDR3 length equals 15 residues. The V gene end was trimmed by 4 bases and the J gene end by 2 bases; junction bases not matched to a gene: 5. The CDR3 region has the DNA TGTGCCAGCAGCCGTACCGGGACAGGGGCCTACGAGCAGTACTTC. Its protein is CASSRTGTGAYEQYF.

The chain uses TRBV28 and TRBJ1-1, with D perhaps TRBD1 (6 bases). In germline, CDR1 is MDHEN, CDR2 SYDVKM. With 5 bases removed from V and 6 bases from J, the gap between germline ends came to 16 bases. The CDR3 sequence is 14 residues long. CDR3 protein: CASSPPARGPEAFF. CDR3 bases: TGTGCCAGCAGTCCCCCAGCCAGGGGTCCTGAAGCTTTCTTT.

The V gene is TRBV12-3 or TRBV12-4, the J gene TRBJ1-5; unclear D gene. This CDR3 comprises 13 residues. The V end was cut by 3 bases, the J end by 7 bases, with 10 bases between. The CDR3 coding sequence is TGTGCCAGCAGTTTTCTTGCGAGACAGCCCCAGCATTTT. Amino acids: CASSFLARQPQHF.

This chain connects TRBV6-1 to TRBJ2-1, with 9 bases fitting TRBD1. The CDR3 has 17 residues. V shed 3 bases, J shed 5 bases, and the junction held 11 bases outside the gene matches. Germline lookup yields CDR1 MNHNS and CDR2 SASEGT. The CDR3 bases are TGTGCCAGCAGTGACCGAACTCCGGGACAGGGCAACAATGAGCAGTTCTTC. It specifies CASSDRTPGQGNNEQFF.

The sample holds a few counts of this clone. The CDR3 protein is CASTDRGGAYGYTF. The CDR3 bases are TGTGCCAGTACGGATCGGGGGGGGGCCTATGGCTACACCTTC. The chain recombines TRBV19 with TRBJ1-2; TRBD1 is a possible D gene (6 bases). The CDR3 spans 14 residues. The V gene's germline CDR1 is LNHDA and CDR2 SQIVND (reference sequence). The V gene lost 7 bases and the J gene lost 4 bases, with 16 bases spanning the gap.

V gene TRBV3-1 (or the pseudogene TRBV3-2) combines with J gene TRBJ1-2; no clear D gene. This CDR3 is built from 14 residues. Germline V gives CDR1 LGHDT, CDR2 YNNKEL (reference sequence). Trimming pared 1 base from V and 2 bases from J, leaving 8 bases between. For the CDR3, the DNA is TGTGCCAGCAGCCAAGGAGAGAGAAACTATGGCTACACCTTC. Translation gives CASSQGERNYGYTF.

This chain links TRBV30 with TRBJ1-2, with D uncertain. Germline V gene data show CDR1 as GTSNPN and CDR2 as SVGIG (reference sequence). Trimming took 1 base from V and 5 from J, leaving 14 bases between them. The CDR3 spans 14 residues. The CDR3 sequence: CAWSEVGDGYGYTF. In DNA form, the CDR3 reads TGTGCCTGGAGTGAGGTGGGAGATGGGTATGGCTACACCTTC.

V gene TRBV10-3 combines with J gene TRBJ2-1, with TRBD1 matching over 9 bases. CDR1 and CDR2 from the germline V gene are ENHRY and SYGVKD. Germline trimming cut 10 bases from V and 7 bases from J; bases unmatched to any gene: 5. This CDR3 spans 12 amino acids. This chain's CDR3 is CATGQGGNEQFF. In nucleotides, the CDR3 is TGTGCCACGGGACAGGGAGGGAATGAGCAGTTCTTC.

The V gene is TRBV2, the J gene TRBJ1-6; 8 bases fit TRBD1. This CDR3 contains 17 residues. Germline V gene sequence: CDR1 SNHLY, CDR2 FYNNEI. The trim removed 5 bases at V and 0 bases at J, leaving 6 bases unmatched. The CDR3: CASSPGQGSSYNSPLHF. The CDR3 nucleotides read TGTGCCAGCAGTCCTGGACAGGGCAGCTCCTATAATTCACCCCTCCACTTT.

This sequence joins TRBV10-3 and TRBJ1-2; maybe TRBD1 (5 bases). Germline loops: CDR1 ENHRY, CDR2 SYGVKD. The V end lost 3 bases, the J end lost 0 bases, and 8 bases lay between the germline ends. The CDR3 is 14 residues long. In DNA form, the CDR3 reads TGTGCCATCAGTGATGCAGGGCCTAACTATGGCTACACCTTC. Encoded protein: CAISDAGPNYGYTF.

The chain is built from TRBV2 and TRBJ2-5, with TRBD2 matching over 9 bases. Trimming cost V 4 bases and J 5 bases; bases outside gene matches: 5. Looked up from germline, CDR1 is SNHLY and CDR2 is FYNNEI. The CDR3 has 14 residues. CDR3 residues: CASSAGLALETQYF. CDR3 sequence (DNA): TGTGCCAGCAGTGCGGGACTAGCCTTGGAGACCCAGTACTTC.

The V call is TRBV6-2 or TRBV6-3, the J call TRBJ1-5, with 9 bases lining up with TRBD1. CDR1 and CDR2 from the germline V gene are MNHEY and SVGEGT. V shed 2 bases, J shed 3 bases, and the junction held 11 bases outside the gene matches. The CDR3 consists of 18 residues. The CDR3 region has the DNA TGTGCCAGCAGTTACGGGACAGGGATGGGTTTCGTCAATCAGCCCCAGCATTTT. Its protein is CASSYGTGMGFVNQPQHF.

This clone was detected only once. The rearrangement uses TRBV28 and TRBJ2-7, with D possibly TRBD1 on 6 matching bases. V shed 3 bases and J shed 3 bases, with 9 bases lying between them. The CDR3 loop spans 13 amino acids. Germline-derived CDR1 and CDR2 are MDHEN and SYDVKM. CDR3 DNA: TGTGCCAGCAGTTTCACAGGGAACTACGAGCAGTACTTC. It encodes CASSFTGNYEQYF.

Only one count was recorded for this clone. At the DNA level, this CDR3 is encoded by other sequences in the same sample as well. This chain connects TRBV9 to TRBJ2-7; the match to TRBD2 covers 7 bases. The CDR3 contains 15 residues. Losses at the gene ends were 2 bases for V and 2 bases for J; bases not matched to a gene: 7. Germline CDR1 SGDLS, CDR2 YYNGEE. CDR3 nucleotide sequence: TGTGCCAGCAGCGTCGGCCTAGCGGAGACCTACGAGCAGTACTTC. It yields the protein CASSVGLAETYEQYF. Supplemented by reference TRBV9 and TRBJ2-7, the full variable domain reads DSGVTQTPKHLITATGQRVTLRCSPRSGDLSVYWYQQSLDQGLQFLIQYYNGEERAKGNILERFSAQQFPDLHSELNLSSLELGDSALYFCASSVGLAETYEQYFGPGTRLTVT.

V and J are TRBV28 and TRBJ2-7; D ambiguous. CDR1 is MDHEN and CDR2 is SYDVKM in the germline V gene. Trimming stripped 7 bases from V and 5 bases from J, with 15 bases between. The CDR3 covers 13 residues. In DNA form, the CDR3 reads TGTGCCAGCATGGCCCTCCTCCTGGACGAGCAGTACTTC. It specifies CASMALLLDEQYF.

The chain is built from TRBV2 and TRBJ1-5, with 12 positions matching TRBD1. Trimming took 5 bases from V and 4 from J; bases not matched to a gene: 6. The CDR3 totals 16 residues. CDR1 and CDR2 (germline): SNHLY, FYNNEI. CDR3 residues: CASSRDRGRGNQPQHF. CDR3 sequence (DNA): TGTGCCAGCAGTCGGGACAGGGGGCGAGGGAATCAGCCCCAGCATTTT.

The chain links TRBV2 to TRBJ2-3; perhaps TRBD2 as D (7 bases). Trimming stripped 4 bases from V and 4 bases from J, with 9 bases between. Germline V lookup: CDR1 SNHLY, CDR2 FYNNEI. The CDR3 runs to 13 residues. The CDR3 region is CASSGGGADTQYF. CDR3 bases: TGTGCCAGCAGTGGAGGGGGGGCAGATACGCAGTATTTT.

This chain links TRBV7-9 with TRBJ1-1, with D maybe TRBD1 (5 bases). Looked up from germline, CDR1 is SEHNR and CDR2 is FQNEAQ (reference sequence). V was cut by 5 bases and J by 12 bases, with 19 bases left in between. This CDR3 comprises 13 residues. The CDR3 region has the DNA TGTGCCAGCAGCGGGGAGGGGCTTGGGCGACCTTTCTTT. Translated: CASSGEGLGRPFF.

CDR3 protein: CASSPLGQGNGYTF. The CDR3 DNA is TGTGCCAGCAGCCCCCTAGGACAGGGGAATGGCTACACCTTC. This rearrangement joins TRBV14 to TRBJ1-2; 9 bases line up with TRBD1. This CDR3 is built from 14 residues. Germline trimming cut 4 bases from V and 6 bases from J; bases unmatched to any gene: 6. Germline lookup yields CDR1 SGHDN and CDR2 FVKESK.

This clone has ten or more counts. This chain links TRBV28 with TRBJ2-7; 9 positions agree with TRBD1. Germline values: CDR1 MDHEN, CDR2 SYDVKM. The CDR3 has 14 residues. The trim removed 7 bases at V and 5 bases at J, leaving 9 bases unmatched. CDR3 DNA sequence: TGTGCCAGCACCCAAGGGGACAGGGTCCACGAGCAGTACTTC. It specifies CASTQGDRVHEQYF.

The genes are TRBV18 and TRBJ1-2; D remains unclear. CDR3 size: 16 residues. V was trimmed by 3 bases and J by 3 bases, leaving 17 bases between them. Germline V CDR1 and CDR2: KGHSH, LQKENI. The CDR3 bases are TGTGCCAGCTCACCCCTCTCGGGGATCCCTGACTATGGCTACACCTTC. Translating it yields CASSPLSGIPDYGYTF.

CDR3 bases: TGCAGTGCTGGCCTTAATCAGCCCCAGCATTTT. Its translation is CSAGLNQPQHF. This sequence joins TRBV20-1 and TRBJ1-5; no clear D gene. With 5 bases removed from V and 4 bases from J, the gap between germline ends came to 6 bases. This CDR3 spans 11 amino acids. Germline CDR1 reads DFQATT; CDR2 reads SNEGSKA (reference sequence).

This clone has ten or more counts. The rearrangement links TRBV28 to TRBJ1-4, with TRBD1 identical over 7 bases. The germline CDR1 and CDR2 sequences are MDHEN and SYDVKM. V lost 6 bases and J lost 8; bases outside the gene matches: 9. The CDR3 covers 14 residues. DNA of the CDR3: TGTGCCAGCAGCACAGACAGGGTAACGGAAAAACTGTTTTTT. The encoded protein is CASSTDRVTEKLFF. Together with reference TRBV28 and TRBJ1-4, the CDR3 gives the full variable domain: DVKVTQSSRYLVKRTGEKVFLECVQDMDHENMFWYRQDPGLGLRLIYFSYDVKMKEKGDIPEGYSVSREKKERFSLILESASTNQTSMYLCASSTDRVTEKLFFGSGTQLSVL.